This is a list of T cell receptor beta chains from one sample in a study of graft-versus-host responses after intestinal transplantation. Sequencing used immunoSEQ multiplex PCR; TCRdb keeps in-frame clones, though not all of them. The sample includes 15,000 to 19,000 clones, around 69% of them seen just once. Material: ileum tissue, obtained 14 days after transplant. The receptors here all came from a human patient who received an intestinal transplant, so some T cells may come from the graft donor. Both conserved end residues are part of each CDR3. D genes are given only for firm matches. Part of the rows lack a size; the others show once, few, many or a class for expanded clones.

CDR3nt,CDR3aa,j_gene,d_gene,abundance,v_gene
TGCGCCAGCAGCTTGGAGAGTCTGATGAACACTGAAGCTTTCTTT,CASSLESLMNTEAFF,TRBJ1-1,.,.,TRBV5-1
TGCAGCGTATTAGTCATGAACACTGAAGCTTTCTTT,CSVLVMNTEAFF,TRBJ1-1,.,.,TRBV29-1
TGTGCCAGCAGCGTTGTGTTTGGGGAGCTGTTTTTT,CASSVVFGELFF,TRBJ2-2,.,once,TRBV7-2
TGTGCCAGCAGCTTAGGGGGGGTAACCTACGAGCAGTACTTC,CASSLGGVTYEQYF,TRBJ2-7,.,.,TRBV7-6
TGTGCCAGCAGCTTAGAATCGGGAGCCGGCTACGAGCAGTACTTC,CASSLESGAGYEQYF,TRBJ2-7,.,.,TRBV11-3
TGTGCCAGCAGCTTAGCGTCGGGGGGGCGTAATTCACCCCTCCACTTT,CASSLASGGRNSPLHF,TRBJ1-6,.,.,TRBV7-9
TGTGCCAGCAGCGTAGGAGGGGTGCATGGAAACACCATATATTTT,CASSVGGVHGNTIYF,TRBJ1-3,.,.,TRBV9
TGTGCCAGCAGCGCCCGACTAGCGGGGCGCACAGATACGCAGTATTTT,CASSARLAGRTDTQYF,TRBJ2-3,TRBD2,.,TRBV7-2
TGTGCCAGCAGCTACGGACCGGGACAGGGTTTCTCTGGGGCCAACGTCCTGACTTTC,CASSYGPGQGFSGANVLTF,TRBJ2-6,TRBD1,.,TRBV7-3
TGTGCCAGTAGTGCGGGACAGGGATACGAGCAGTACTTC,CASSAGQGYEQYF,TRBJ2-7,TRBD1,.,TRBV19
TGTGCCAGCAGCCTACGGGACGGATTATCCTACGAGCAGTACTTC,CASSLRDGLSYEQYF,TRBJ2-7,.,few,TRBV11-3
TGCAGCGTTGTCAGGTCCGAACACCGGGGAGCTGTTTTT,CSVVRSEHRGAVF,TRBJ2-2,.,.,TRBV29-1
TGTGCCAGCAGCGTAGGTTCTGGGTGGCGAGTTTTCTTT,CASSVGSGWRVFF,TRBJ1-1,.,.,TRBV9
TGTGCCAGCAGCCGTACCAACGGGATTTACGAGCAGTACTTC,CASSRTNGIYEQYF,TRBJ2-7,.,.,TRBV28
TGTGCCTGGGAGCGGGTGGCCTACAATGAGCAGTTCTTC,CAWERVAYNEQFF,TRBJ2-1,.,.,TRBV30
TGTGCCACCAGCAGAGGTTCAGGGGGCTACTACGAGCAGTACTTC,CATSRGSGGYYEQYF,TRBJ2-7,TRBD1,.,TRBV15
TGTGCCAGCAGAACAGGGGCCCAGAATCAGCCCCAGCATTTT,CASRTGAQNQPQHF,TRBJ1-5,TRBD1,few,TRBV6-1
TGTGCCAGCAGCGTGGGACAGGGGATGACTGAAGCTTTCTTT,CASSVGQGMTEAFF,TRBJ1-1,TRBD1,few,TRBV7-6
TGTGCCAGTAGCTGGACACACCTCACTGAAGCTTTCTTT,CASSWTHLTEAFF,TRBJ1-1,.,.,TRBV19
TGTGCCAGCAGTACAGAGACAGATACGCAGTATTTT,CASSTETDTQYF,TRBJ2-3,.,.,TRBV25-1
TGTGCCAGCAGCGGCCCGGGACAGCGCACAGATACGCAGTATTTT,CASSGPGQRTDTQYF,TRBJ2-3,TRBD1,few,TRBV5-4
TGTGCCAGCAGCCCTAGGGATCCGGGGAACACTGAAGCTTTCTTT,CASSPRDPGNTEAFF,TRBJ1-1,.,.,TRBV11-1
TGCGCCAGCAGCCAAGTTCGGGGCCGCACAGATACGCAGTATTTT,CASSQVRGRTDTQYF,TRBJ2-3,.,.,TRBV4-1
TGTGCCAGCAGCTTAGTGACTAGGTACCCCTACGAGCAGTACTTC,CASSLVTRYPYEQYF,TRBJ2-7,.,few,TRBV7-8
TGTGCCAGCAGTGATGGGGGGGGCCGGTATGGCTACACCTTC,CASSDGGGRYGYTF,TRBJ1-2,.,few,TRBV25-1
TGTGCCTGGAGCACAGGGGGGGGAATTCAGTACTTC,CAWSTGGGIQYF,TRBJ2-4,.,.,TRBV30
TGTGCCATCAGTGAATCCTCCTACGAGCAGTACTTC,CAISESSYEQYF,TRBJ2-7,.,medium-sized,TRBV10-3
TGTGCCAGCAGCCGGACTAGCGGCTACGAGCAGTACTTC,CASSRTSGYEQYF,TRBJ2-7,TRBD2,.,TRBV11-1
TGTGCCAGCAGTTTAGTACAGATGAACACTGAAGCTTTCTTT,CASSLVQMNTEAFF,TRBJ1-1,.,.,TRBV6-5
TGTGCCAGCAGCGCTTACAGGGGGAACACTGAAGCTTTCTTT,CASSAYRGNTEAFF,TRBJ1-1,TRBD1,.,TRBV5-6
TGCAGCGACCTCAGGGAGGCTTCAAGCTACGAGCAGTACTTC,CSDLREASSYEQYF,TRBJ2-7,.,.,TRBV29-1
TGTGCCAGCAGCTCGGGACTAGCGGCCCGCAATGAGCAGTTCTTC,CASSSGLAARNEQFF,TRBJ2-1,TRBD2,.,TRBV5-4